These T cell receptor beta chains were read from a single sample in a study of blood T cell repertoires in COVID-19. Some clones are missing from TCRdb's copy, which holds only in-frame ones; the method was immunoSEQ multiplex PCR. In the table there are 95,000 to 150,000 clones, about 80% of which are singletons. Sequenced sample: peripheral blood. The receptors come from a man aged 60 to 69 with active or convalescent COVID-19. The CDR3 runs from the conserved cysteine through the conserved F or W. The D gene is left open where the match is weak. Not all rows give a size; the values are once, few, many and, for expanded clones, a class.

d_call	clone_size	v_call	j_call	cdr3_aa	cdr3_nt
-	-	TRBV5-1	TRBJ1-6	CASSMTVNSPLHF	TGCGCCAGCAGCATGACAGTGAATTCACCCCTCCACTTT
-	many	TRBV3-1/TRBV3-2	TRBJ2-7	CASRSWSGEQYF	TGTGCCAGCAGGTCCTGGTCGGGCGAGCAGTACTTC
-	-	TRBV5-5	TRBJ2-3	CASSPRDTQPTQYF	TGTGCCAGCAGCCCCCGGGACACACAGCCCACGCAGTATTTT
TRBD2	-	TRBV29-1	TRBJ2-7	CSGILAGGTYEQYF	TGCAGCGGCATACTAGCGGGAGGAACCTACGAGCAGTACTTC
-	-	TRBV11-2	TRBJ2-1	CASSLGRGDEQFF	TGTGCCAGCAGCTTAGGCAGGGGAGATGAGCAGTTCTTC
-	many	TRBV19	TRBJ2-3	CASGSGGGRTDTQYF	TGTGCCAGCGGGAGCGGCGGCGGGCGCACAGATACGCAGTATTTT
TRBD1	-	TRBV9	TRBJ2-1	CASSTPGTGGKEQFF	TGTGCCAGCAGCACCCCCGGGACAGGGGGGAAGGAGCAGTTCTTC
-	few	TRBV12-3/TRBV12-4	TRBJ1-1	CASRQGLNTEAFF	TGTGCCAGCAGACAGGGACTGAACACTGAAGCTTTCTTT
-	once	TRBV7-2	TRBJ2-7	CASSFISLPTYEQYF	TGTGCCAGCAGCTTTATTAGCCTCCCCACCTACGAGCAGTACTTC
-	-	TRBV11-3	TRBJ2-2	CASSLFGTSNTGELFF	TGTGCCAGCAGCTTATTCGGGACTTCGAACACCGGGGAGCTGTTTTTT
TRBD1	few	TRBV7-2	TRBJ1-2	CASSLGRGQGYTF	TGTGCCAGCAGCTTAGGCAGGGGGCAAGGCTACACCTTC
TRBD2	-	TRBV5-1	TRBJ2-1	CASSSPGTSSNNEQFF	TGCGCCAGCAGCTCCCCTGGGACTAGCTCCAACAATGAGCAGTTCTTC
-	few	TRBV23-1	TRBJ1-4	CAPSRRGSTNEKLFF	TGCGCCCCCTCCCGGCGGGGGTCAACTAATGAAAAACTGTTTTTT
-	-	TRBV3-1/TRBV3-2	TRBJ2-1	CASSQWAGISSYNEQFF	TGTGCCAGCAGCCAATGGGCGGGAATAAGCTCCTACAATGAGCAGTTCTTC
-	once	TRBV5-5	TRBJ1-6	CASSLETGKSPLHF	TGTGCCAGCAGCTTGGAAACAGGGAAATCACCCCTCCACTTT
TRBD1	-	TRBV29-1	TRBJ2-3	CSNTGGQGQYF	TGCAGCAATACAGGGGGCCAAGGGCAGTATTTT
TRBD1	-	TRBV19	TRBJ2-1	CASSIGQGFPNEQFF	TGTGCCAGTAGTATTGGACAGGGCTTTCCCAATGAGCAGTTCTTC